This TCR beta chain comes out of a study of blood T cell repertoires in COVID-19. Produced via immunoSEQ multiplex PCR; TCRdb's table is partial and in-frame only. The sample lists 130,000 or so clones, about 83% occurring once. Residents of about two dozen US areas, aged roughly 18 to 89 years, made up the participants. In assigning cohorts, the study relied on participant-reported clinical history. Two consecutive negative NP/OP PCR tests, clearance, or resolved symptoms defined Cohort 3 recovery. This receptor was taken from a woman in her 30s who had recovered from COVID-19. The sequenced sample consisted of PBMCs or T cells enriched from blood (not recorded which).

Here the CDR3 reads CASRLTSGRAWGNEQFF. CDR3 DNA: TGTGCCAGCAGGCTGACTAGCGGGAGGGCTTGGGGCAATGAGCAGTTCTTC. The chain links TRBV27 to TRBJ2-1; 14 positions agree with TRBD2. The V gene's germline CDR1 is MNHEY and CDR2 SMNVEV (reference sequence). The CDR3 length is 17 residues. The junction had 10 bases not matched to a gene; V was cut back by 6 bases and J by 6 bases.